What follows are 21 T cell receptor beta chains derived from one specimen sequenced in a study of blood T cell repertoires in COVID-19. The data were produced by immunoSEQ multiplex PCR, yet TCRdb's version contains in-frame clones alone and is incomplete. This sample carries 150,000 to 180,000 clones, approximately 85% of them seen once, and the ten largest clones take 0.6% to 0.7%. The sample was peripheral blood. The receptor set was obtained from a man aged 55 to 70 with COVID-19, enrolled during active disease.

This clone was seen only once. The rearrangement joins TRBV7-2 to TRBJ2-5; D is perhaps TRBD1 (6 bases). Trimming took 1 base from V and 6 from J, leaving 9 bases between them. Germline-derived CDR1 and CDR2 are SGHTA and FQGNSA. The CDR3 is 13 residues long. CDR3: CASSLEDSKTQYF. CDR3 DNA: TGTGCCAGCAGCTTAGAGGACAGCAAGACCCAGTACTTC.

The genes are TRBV28 and TRBJ1-4; TRBD1 aligns across 9 bases. CDR1 and CDR2 (germline): MDHEN, SYDVKM. CDR3 length: 13 amino acids. The V and J ends lost 5 bases and 10 bases, in that order; junction bases with no gene match: 5. Here the CDR3 DNA reads TGTGCCAGCAGTATTACGGACAGGGGAAAACTGTTTTTT. Translated, it gives CASSITDRGKLFF.

The chain couples TRBV3-1 (or the pseudogene TRBV3-2) to TRBJ2-5, with 9 bases identical to TRBD1. The CDR3 consists of 14 residues. Germline CDR1 LGHDT, CDR2 YNNKEL (reference sequence). V shed 3 bases, J shed 4 bases, and the junction held 3 bases outside the gene matches. This chain's CDR3 is CASSHMGQGETQYF. Here the CDR3 DNA reads TGTGCCAGCAGCCATATGGGACAGGGAGAGACCCAGTACTTC.

The gene calls are TRBV27 and TRBJ1-5; unclear D gene. The germline V gene has CDR1 MNHEY and CDR2 SMNVEV (reference sequence). This CDR3 comprises 15 residues. The ends were cut back, 5 bases at V and 0 bases at J, with 11 bases in the middle. The CDR3 loop is CASSLGSHSNQPQHF. For the CDR3, the DNA is TGTGCCAGCAGTCTCGGGTCTCATAGCAATCAGCCCCAGCATTTT.

This chain uses TRBV11-2 with TRBJ1-3; D is unclear. Germline V gene sequence: CDR1 SGHAT, CDR2 FQNNGV. V was cut by 5 bases and J by 6 bases, with 11 bases left in between. This CDR3 region has 13 residues. CDR3 region: CASSPAGKNTIYF. The CDR3 DNA follows: TGTGCCAGCAGCCCGGCGGGAAAAAACACCATATATTTT.

This clone turned up a few times. V gene TRBV7-9 combines with J gene TRBJ1-1; maybe TRBD1 (5 bases). The CDR3 extends over 15 amino acids. From germline, CDR1 is SEHNR and CDR2 FQNEAQ (reference sequence). Trimming cost V 1 base and J 1 base, with 10 bases left between them. CDR3 sequence (DNA): TGTGCCAGCAGCTTAGTTCCCCAGGGGAACACTGAAGCTTTCTTT. Its protein product is CASSLVPQGNTEAFF.

The chain carries TRBV6-2 or TRBV6-3 and TRBJ2-3, with 10 nucleotides matching TRBD2. After removal of 5 bases from V and 8 bases from J, the junction contained 10 bases not matched to a gene. Germline V gives CDR1 MNHEY, CDR2 SVGEGT. The CDR3 loop spans 15 amino acids. In nucleotides, the CDR3 is TGTGCCAGCAGTCCCCTGGGACTAGCGACCGGTACGCAGTATTTT. It translates to CASSPLGLATGTQYF.

The rearrangement uses TRBV19 and TRBJ1-2, with D perhaps matching TRBD1 (6 bases). V was shortened by 3 bases and J by 5 bases, with 10 bases between the two germline ends. This CDR3 spans 13 amino acids. Looked up from germline, CDR1 is LNHDA and CDR2 is SQIVND (reference sequence). The CDR3 bases are TGTGCCAGTAGTATTACAGGGCGTTATGGCTACACCTTC. It codes for CASSITGRYGYTF.

This chain connects TRBV19 to TRBJ1-2; 7 nucleotides match TRBD1. Germline CDR1 is LNHDA and CDR2 is SQIVND (reference sequence). The J segment lost 5 bases and the V segment lost 8 bases, leaving 11 bases of the junction unmatched. The CDR3 consists of 14 residues. The CDR3 reads CASGSGGTVYGYTF. The CDR3 nucleotides read TGTGCCAGTGGCTCGGGGGGGACAGTTTATGGCTACACCTTC. Full variable domain (rest looked up from reference TRBV19 and TRBJ1-2): DGGITQSPKYLFRKEGQNVTLSCEQNLNHDAMYWYRQDPGQGLRLIYYSQIVNDFQKGDIAEGYSVSREKKESFPLTVTSAQKNPTAFYLCASGSGGTVYGYTFGSGTRLTVV.

The CDR3 is CAISESQGAAEAFF. CDR3 sequence (DNA): TGTGCCATCAGTGAGTCACAGGGGGCCGCTGAAGCTTTCTTT. V gene TRBV10-3 combines with J gene TRBJ1-1; the match to TRBD1 covers 9 bases. The V segment lost 0 bases and the J segment 6 bases; nucleotides outside the gene matches: 2. CDR1 and CDR2 from the germline V gene are ENHRY and SYGVKD. This CDR3 is 14 amino acids long.

DNA of the CDR3: TGTGCCAGCAGCCAAACTAGCGGGGGGACCGGGGAGCTGTTTTTT. This sequence encodes CASSQTSGGTGELFF. The chain joins TRBV3-1 (or the pseudogene TRBV3-2) to TRBJ2-2; 12 nucleotides align to TRBD2. The germline CDR1 and CDR2 sequences are LGHDT and YNNKEL (reference sequence). There are 15 residues in the CDR3. Trimming removed 2 bases from V and 5 bases from J; junction bases left unmatched: 0.

The chain has TRBV3-1 (or the pseudogene TRBV3-2) and TRBJ1-1, with D perhaps matching TRBD1 (5 bases). CDR3 size: 15 residues. Germline V gene sequence: CDR1 LGHDT, CDR2 YNNKEL (reference sequence). Trimming took off 7 bases at V and 1 base at J, with 16 bases between the two ends. The CDR3 DNA reads TGTGCCAGCAACGATCCGGGACTGGAGAACACTGAAGCTTTCTTT. This codes for CASNDPGLENTEAFF.

In its sample, this clone was seen a few times. The rearrangement joins TRBV7-3 to TRBJ2-1; 12 nucleotides agree with TRBD2. From germline, CDR1 is SGHTA and CDR2 FQGTGA. V was clipped by 5 bases and J by 4 bases; unmatched bases: 9. The CDR3 is 17 amino acids. CDR3 loop: CASSPKTLAGGYNEQFF. The CDR3 DNA follows: TGTGCCAGCAGCCCTAAGACACTAGCGGGAGGATACAATGAGCAGTTCTTC.

This sequence joins TRBV12-3 or TRBV12-4 and TRBJ1-3; unclear D gene. V shed 2 bases and J shed 4 bases, with 6 bases lying between them. The CDR3 sequence is 13 residues long. This chain's CDR3 is CASSLSIGNTIYF. The DNA of the CDR3 is TGTGCCAGCAGTTTAAGCATAGGAAACACCATATATTTT.

The rearrangement links TRBV15 to TRBJ1-1, with unresolved D. Trimming left V 3 bases short and J 6 bases short, with 20 bases between. Germline lookup yields CDR1 LNHNV and CDR2 YYDKDF (reference sequence). The CDR3 loop spans 16 amino acids. CDR3 region: CATSRVIPGTGPEAFF. The CDR3 bases are TGTGCCACCAGCAGGGTAATACCGGGAACCGGCCCTGAAGCTTTCTTT.

J is TRBJ1-2 and V is TRBV6-1, with TRBD1 matching 7 bases. In germline, CDR1 is MNHNS, CDR2 SASEGT. CDR3 size: 15 residues. V lost 1 base and J lost 7; bases outside the gene matches: 9. CDR3 sequence: CASSEDGVTGRGYTF. CDR3 nucleotide sequence: TGTGCCAGCAGTGAAGACGGAGTGACAGGGCGTGGCTACACCTTC.

This rearrangement joins TRBV29-1 to TRBJ1-2; TRBD1 matches 10 bases. This CDR3 region has 12 residues. The germline CDR1 and CDR2 sequences are SQVTM and ANQGSEA. Trimming at V came to 6 bases and at J to 4 bases, leaving 2 bases not matched to a gene. The chain's CDR3 is CSVRTGGYGYTF. The CDR3 nucleotides read TGCAGCGTAAGGACAGGGGGCTATGGCTACACCTTC.

The chain combines TRBV10-3 with TRBJ1-1; 9 bases fit TRBD1. Trimming took 0 bases from V and 5 from J; bases not matched to a gene: 4. Germline-derived CDR1 and CDR2 are ENHRY and SYGVKD. CDR3 size: 15 residues. CDR3 amino acids: CAISESTGGVTEAFF. The CDR3 DNA reads as TGTGCCATCAGTGAGTCGACAGGGGGAGTAACTGAAGCTTTCTTT.

The chain uses TRBV5-1 and TRBJ1-6; D remains unclear. The V and J ends lost 0 bases and 9 bases respectively, with 13 bases between them. The germline CDR1 and CDR2 sequences are SGHRS and YFSETQ. The CDR3 extends over 15 amino acids. The CDR3 here is CASSLGLWTGSPLHF. The CDR3 DNA is TGCGCCAGCAGCTTGGGGCTTTGGACTGGTTCACCCCTCCACTTT.

The chain combines TRBV7-2 with TRBJ2-7; the match to TRBD1 covers 11 bases. J gave up 5 bases and V 6 bases, and 6 bases lay outside the gene matches. The germline gives CDR1 SGHTA, CDR2 FQGNSA. CDR3 length: 14 amino acids. The CDR3 DNA sequence: TGTGCCAGCAGTTCGGACAGGGGGCTGAACGAGCAGTACTTC. It yields the protein CASSSDRGLNEQYF. Together with reference TRBV7-2 and TRBJ2-7, the CDR3 gives the full variable domain: GAGVSQSPSNKVTEKGKDVELRCDPISGHTALYWYRQSLGQGLEFLIYFQGNSAPDKSGLPSDRFSAERTGGSVSTLTIQRTQQEDSAVYLCASSSDRGLNEQYFGPGTRLTVT.

V and J are TRBV27 and TRBJ1-2; 8 bases agree with TRBD1. Germline V gene lookup returns CDR1 MNHEY and CDR2 SMNVEV (reference sequence). V was clipped by 6 bases and J by 4 bases; unmatched bases: 7. CDR3 size: 14 residues. CDR3 protein: CASRHRGGIYGYTF. CDR3 sequence (DNA): TGTGCCAGCAGGCACAGGGGGGGTATCTATGGCTACACCTTC.